What follows describes a single TCR beta chain. Antigen unknown. One junction end does not reproduce the germline sequence, and a read error may be involved. Germline CDR1 and CDR2: LNHNV and YYDKDF (reference sequence). The CDR3 runs to 12 residues. This specimen belongs to a study of OX40 agonist ivuxolimab in advanced cancers. Findings and caveats of the study: Both blood CD4+ and CD8+ T cells showed clonal growth by week 6 at 0.1 to 3.0 mg/kg.

Generated by immunoSEQ multiplex PCR, the TCRdb table keeps only in-frame clones and is missing some. The repertoire holds around 68,000 clones, with over 65% as singletons. Sequencing used CD4+ or CD8+ T cells sorted from blood, obtained in a trial of the OX40 agonist ivuxolimab. The clonotype was recovered from an adult with an advanced solid tumor such as melanoma, head and neck, liver or kidney cancer. This sequence joins TRBV15 and TRBJ2-1, with 9 bases lining up with TRBD1. The CDR3 DNA reads as TGTGCCACCAGCAGAGATGAGACAGGGGGGATCTTC. As protein: CATSRDETGGIF.